Sequencing of this T cell receptor beta chain was carried out in a study of tumor-infiltrating lymphocytes in localized non-small cell lung cancer. For the study at large: Some samples were collected after neoadjuvant chemotherapy; smokers, never-smokers and several histologies were included. From each patient, both tumor and uninvolved lung, non-adjacent to tumor, were sampled. Broader study findings: Each assay used a separate piece of the same tissue. TCRbeta sequencing showed higher T cell infiltration in tumors than uninvolved lung.

Germline lookup yields CDR1 SEHNR and CDR2 FQNEAQ (reference sequence). The V end was cut by 4 bases, the J end by 4 bases, with 5 bases between. CDR3 length equals 12 residues. As concerns this clone: What it binds is unknown.

Some clones are missing from TCRdb's copy, which holds only in-frame ones; the method was immunoSEQ multiplex PCR. This sample yields approximately 21,000 clones, of which roughly 80% are seen a single time; 3% to 3.5% belongs to the top ten. The sequence was obtained from a human donor with non-small cell lung cancer. The rearrangement joins TRBV7-9 to TRBJ1-3; the D is unclear. The sequencing sample was made of lung tumor tissue. Here the CDR3 reads CASSSTGNTIYF. In DNA form, the CDR3 reads TGTGCCAGCAGCTCGACAGGAAACACCATATATTTT.